This is a list of T cell receptor beta chains from one sample in a study of cytomegalovirus exposure and HLA in healthy donors. Assay: immunoSEQ multiplex PCR; the TCRdb copy retains only in-frame clones and omits some. The sample shows some 200,000 clones, around 77% of them seen only once. The sample comprised PBMCs. The receptors come from a woman in her 30s in good health and CMV-seropositive. CDR3s include the opening cysteine and the closing phenylalanine or tryptophan. D genes are given only for firm matches. For some rows the clone size is stated as once, few or many, or as a class when expanded; others skip it.

cdr3_length d_call j_call v_call clone_size cdr3_nt cdr3_aa
15 NA TRBJ2-7 TRBV7-2 few TGTGCCAGCAGCTTATCGCGAGGGCCAAACTACGAGCAGTACTTC CASSLSRGPNYEQYF
13 TRBD1 TRBJ1-1 TRBV27 NA TGTGCCAGCAGTCCTACAGACAGGGCGCCAGCTTTCTTT CASSPTDRAPAFF
12 NA TRBJ1-1 TRBV5-4 NA TGTGCCAGCAGCTACAGCTTGGGGGGAGCTTTCTTT CASSYSLGGAFF
15 TRBD1 TRBJ1-1 TRBV5-1 NA TGCGCCAGCAGCCCCCTCGGGACAGGGACCACTGAAGCTTTCTTT CASSPLGTGTTEAFF
16 TRBD1 TRBJ2-7 TRBV27 NA TGTGCCAGCAGTTTACGGAGGGGACAGGGGCACTACGAGCAGTACTTC CASSLRRGQGHYEQYF
14 NA TRBJ1-1 TRBV16 NA TGTGCCAGCAGCCCAGTGGATCGGAGGGCTGAAGCTTTCTTT CASSPVDRRAEAFF
15 TRBD2 TRBJ2-1 TRBV5-1 once TGCGCCAGCAGTTTTCCGGGACTAGCGCACAATGAGCAGTTCTTC CASSFPGLAHNEQFF
14 NA TRBJ2-5 TRBV7-2 few TGTGCCAGCAGCTTACCGACCGCCTCCCCAGGCCAGTACTTC CASSLPTASPGQYF
15 NA TRBJ1-4 TRBV6-5 NA TGTGCCAGCAGTTATTGGGCAGGGACAATAGAAAAACTGTTTTTT CASSYWAGTIEKLFF
16 NA TRBJ1-2 TRBV27 NA TGTGCCAGCAGTTTCGGGCAGGGGTCGGTTTTCTATGGCTACACCTTC CASSFGQGSVFYGYTF
16 TRBD1 TRBJ1-4 TRBV30 few TGTGCCTGGTCCTCCTTACAGGGGCGATCAGGAGAAAAACTGTTTTTT CAWSSLQGRSGEKLFF
14 NA TRBJ1-1 TRBV28 NA TGTGCCAGCAGTTTCACCGGGATGAACACTGAAGCTTTCTTT CASSFTGMNTEAFF
15 NA TRBJ1-5 TRBV28 NA TGTGCCAGCAGTCGACAATTAAGGGGAAACCAGCCCCAGCATTTT CASSRQLRGNQPQHF
15 TRBD1 TRBJ1-1 TRBV28 NA TGTGCCAGCAGTTTATTACAGGGGGGGAACACTGAAGCTTTCTTT CASSLLQGGNTEAFF
16 TRBD1 TRBJ2-1 TRBV5-1 once TGCGCCAGCAGCTTGGTTTCCGGGACAGGGTACAATGAGCAGTTCTTC CASSLVSGTGYNEQFF
14 NA TRBJ1-3 TRBV14 NA TGTGCCAGCAGCCAAGGGGCAGCTGGAAACACCATATATTTT CASSQGAAGNTIYF
15 TRBD1 TRBJ1-2 TRBV7-9 NA TGTGCCAGCAGCCCCCCGACAGGGTCTCGCTATGGCTACACCTTC CASSPPTGSRYGYTF
16 TRBD1 TRBJ1-1 TRBV18 NA TGTGCCAGCTCACCACCAAGGGGGCTAGGTAATACTGAAGCTTTCTTT CASSPPRGLGNTEAFF
16 NA TRBJ2-7 TRBV11-2 NA TGTGCCAGCAGCTTTAACCGCGTGGGGGCCTCCTACGAGCAGTACTTC CASSFNRVGASYEQYF
18 TRBD2 TRBJ2-1 TRBV10-1 few TGCGCCAGCAGTGAGACTAGCGGGGGCCCGAGCTCCTACAATGAGCAGTTCTTC CASSETSGGPSSYNEQFF
16 TRBD1 TRBJ1-2 TRBV5-6 few TGTGCCAGCAGCCAAGGGACAGGGAGATCGAACTATGGCTACACCTTC CASSQGTGRSNYGYTF
14 NA TRBJ2-3 TRBV7-7 NA TGTGCCAGCAGCTTAGGGGGCGACACAGATACGCAGTATTTT CASSLGGDTDTQYF
17 NA TRBJ2-3 TRBV21-1 NA TGTGCCAGCACCCCCAAACGGGGGGAAGATTTATGGGATACGCAGTATTTT CASTPKRGEDLWDTQYF
15 NA TRBJ1-1 TRBV5-4 NA TGTGCCAGCAGCTTAGGGACTACACCGAACACTGAAGCTTTCTTT CASSLGTTPNTEAFF
17 NA TRBJ2-7 TRBV28 few TGTGCCAGCAGTTTATTTGGGTTCGGGAACAATGATGGCGAGCAGTACTTC CASSLFGFGNNDGEQYF
18 TRBD1 TRBJ1-1 TRBV6-1 few TGTGCCAGCAGTGAATTGGGACAGGGTGTTGGTCCGAACACTGAAGCTTTCTTT CASSELGQGVGPNTEAFF
19 TRBD2 TRBJ2-3 TRBV5-6 NA TGTGCCAGCAGCCATGGATCGGCGGGGGGGCCATCTAGCACAGATACGCAGTATTTT CASSHGSAGGPSSTDTQYF
13 TRBD1 TRBJ2-5 TRBV9 NA TGTGCCAGCAGCGCATACAGGGGAGAGACCCAGTACTTC CASSAYRGETQYF
14 TRBD1 TRBJ1-2 TRBV6-5 once TGTGCCAGCAGTAACAGGGGCAGAAACTATGGCTACACCTTC CASSNRGRNYGYTF
15 TRBD1 TRBJ2-1 TRBV11-2 NA TGTGCCAGCAGCGACGACAGGGGGGCCTACAATGAGCAGTTCTTC CASSDDRGAYNEQFF
14 TRBD2 TRBJ2-5 TRBV11-2 NA TGTGCCAGCAGCGATAGACGGGGGGTTGAGACCCAGTACTTC CASSDRRGVETQYF
14 TRBD1 TRBJ2-1 TRBV28 few TGTGCCAGCAGTTTTCTGACAGGGTCCCTTCAACAGTTCTTC CASSFLTGSLQQFF